The 19 T cell receptor beta chains below come from one sample, sequenced in a study of metastatic and nonmetastatic thyroid tumors (dated by TCRdb to 2020 to 2021). The receptor library was made with PCR. TCRdb shows the sequencer as Illumina HiSeq 4000. TCRdb applied fastp at Q25 and MiXCR to the public reads, then kept only in-frame beta chains. The sample table shows approximately 24,000 clones, and 23% are seen once. Clones ranked in the top ten supply 71% of the sample. No patient had received any treatment before thyroid surgery. Sequencing input: blood. The receptors originated from a male donor with papillary thyroid cancer or a benign thyroid nodule (not recorded which). Some clones in this sample may be carry-over from other donors' samples.

This clone has only a few counts. The V and J genes are TRBV4-1 and TRBJ2-7; possibly TRBD1 for D (5 bases). This CDR3 spans 14 amino acids. Germline assignment: CDR1 MGHRA and CDR2 YSYEKL. Trimming removed 1 base from V and 5 bases from J, with 12 bases in between. CDR3 in amino acids: CASSQAPGNNEQYF. DNA for the CDR3: TGCGCCAGCAGCCAAGCTCCAGGGAATAACGAGCAGTACTTC.

The table lists this clone with many counts. V is TRBV5-1 and J is TRBJ2-7, with 7 bases identical to TRBD1. J gave up 0 bases and V 4 bases, and 13 bases lay outside the gene matches. Per the germline V gene, CDR1 is SGHRS and CDR2 is YFSETQ. This CDR3 is built from 17 residues. CDR3 bases: TGCGCCAGCAGCCTTCCTCCGCCGGGACAGTCCTCCTACGAGCAGTACTTC. Protein: CASSLPPPGQSSYEQYF.

This clone was detected ten times or more. The chain is built from TRBV27 and TRBJ2-1; D is unclear. Germline values: CDR1 MNHEY, CDR2 SMNVEV (reference sequence). This CDR3 is 14 amino acids long. The V and J ends lost 4 bases and 7 bases respectively, with 14 bases between them. The CDR3 reads CASSSSHDWNEQFF. The CDR3 coding sequence is TGTGCCAGCAGTTCCTCCCACGATTGGAATGAGCAGTTCTTC.

Ten or more counts support this clone. The genes are TRBV5-1 and TRBJ2-2, with D unresolved. V was cut by 7 bases and J by 0 bases, with 10 bases left in between. CDR1 SGHRS and CDR2 YFSETQ come from the germline V gene. This CDR3 spans 14 amino acids. CDR3 loop: CASGNNANTGELFF. Here the CDR3 DNA reads TGCGCCAGCGGAAACAACGCGAACACCGGGGAGCTGTTTTTT.

Regarding this clone: Since a much larger clone is just one base distant, this may be a read error. Other DNA sequences from this sample encode an identical CDR3 as well. CDR3 coding DNA: TGTGCCAGCAGTTTGGGAGGGGAGAGGCTCCATCAGCCCCAGCATTTT. This translates into CASSLGGERLHQPQHF. J is TRBJ1-5 and V is TRBV28, with D maybe TRBD1 (5 bases). Germline V gene sequence: CDR1 MDHEN, CDR2 SYDVKM. The CDR3 extends over 16 amino acids. With 3 bases removed from V and 5 bases from J, the gap between germline ends came to 17 bases.

This clone was detected only a few times. The chain has TRBV2 and TRBJ1-5; D gene ambiguous. Per germline, CDR1 SNHLY and CDR2 FYNNEI. The CDR3 covers 15 residues. V shed 6 bases and J shed 0 bases, with 12 bases lying between them. CDR3 DNA sequence: TGTGCCAGCAGCTTCGAGCAAAATAGCAATCAGCCCCAGCATTTT. Its translation is CASSFEQNSNQPQHF.

This clone was seen repeatedly, ten times or more. This chain connects TRBV6-6 to TRBJ2-1; D may be TRBD2 (6 bases). The germline gives CDR1 MNHNY, CDR2 SVGAGI (reference sequence). V lost 2 bases, J lost 7 bases, and 15 bases lay in between. CDR3 length: 15 amino acids. CDR3 region: CASSYGRGLANEQFF. The DNA of the CDR3 is TGTGCCAGCAGTTACGGGCGGGGTTTGGCAAATGAGCAGTTCTTC.

Note on this clone: A much larger clone differs by one base, so this may be a read error. This rearrangement joins TRBV30 to TRBJ2-3; D is tentatively TRBD1 or TRBD2 (5 bases each). In germline, CDR1 is GTSNPN, CDR2 SVGIG (reference sequence). This CDR3 contains 15 residues. The CDR3 is CAWSVNGGPTDAQYF. The CDR3, as DNA: TGTGCCTGGAGTGTAAATGGGGGACCCACAGATGCGCAGTATTTT.

The rearrangement uses TRBV5-1 and TRBJ2-2, with 7 bases identical to TRBD1. Germline CDR1 is SGHRS and CDR2 is YFSETQ. Unmatched junction bases numbered 13, after V lost 2 bases and J lost 6 bases. The length of the CDR3 is 17 residues. The CDR3 spells CASSFLGDSIIAGELFF. The CDR3 DNA follows: TGCGCCAGCAGCTTCCTTGGGGACAGTATAATCGCCGGGGAGCTGTTTTTT.

This clone turned up a few times. The chain carries TRBV27 and TRBJ1-6, with a possible D match to TRBD1 (5 bases). This CDR3 region has 14 residues. Germline-derived CDR1 and CDR2 are MNHEY and SMNVEV (reference sequence). V was cut by 8 bases and J by 9 bases, with 17 bases left in between. CDR3 DNA: TGTGCCAGCGGACAACCCAGTGTTCGTTCACCCCTCCACTTT. The encoded protein is CASGQPSVRSPLHF.

The chain carries TRBV28 and TRBJ1-2; 7 nucleotides align to TRBD1. The germline CDR1 and CDR2 sequences are MDHEN and SYDVKM. V trimming: 5 bases; J trimming: 6 bases; junction bases outside the gene matches: 18. CDR3 length: 17 residues. The CDR3 DNA sequence: TGTGCCAGCAGTCGACCGGGGACAGCCCGCTGGGGTGATGGCTACACCTTC. Translated, it gives CASSRPGTARWGDGYTF.

In its sample, this clone was seen a few times. V is TRBV6-1 and J is TRBJ2-7; 7 nucleotides agree with TRBD1. Trimming removed 4 bases from V and 2 bases from J; junction bases left unmatched: 5. This CDR3 spans 14 amino acids. Germline CDR1 reads MNHNS; CDR2 reads SASEGT. The CDR3 region has the DNA TGTGCCAGCAGTGTGGGCAGGGGGACCTACGAGCAGTACTTC. Translated: CASSVGRGTYEQYF.

This clone was observed a few times. The chain employs TRBV5-4 and TRBJ2-1; D is undetermined. Germline lookup yields CDR1 SGHNT and CDR2 YYREEE (reference sequence). The CDR3 has 14 amino acids. Trimming removed 9 bases from V and 7 bases from J, with 20 bases in between. CDR3 in amino acids: CATGSGVDFNEQFF. The CDR3 DNA is TGTGCCACCGGGTCTGGAGTTGATTTTAATGAGCAGTTCTTC.

Comments on this clone: One end of the junction fails to match germline, which may point to a read error. The chain employs TRBV6-1 and TRBJ2-1, with a weak D call TRBD2 (6 bases). CDR3 length equals 16 residues. Germline CDR1 and CDR2: MNHNS and SASEGT. CDR3 amino acids: CASSERLGSAQNEQFF. The CDR3 region has the DNA TGTGCCAGCAGTGAACGTCTCGGGAGTGCCCAAAATGAGCAGTTCTTT.

In this sample, this clone turned up a few times. V gene TRBV6-1 combines with J gene TRBJ2-7; TRBD2 agrees at 13 bases. The CDR3 has 13 residues. Germline V gives CDR1 MNHNS, CDR2 SASEGT. The CDR3 nucleotides read TGTCCCTCCGGGACTAGCGGGGCCTACGAGCAGTACTTC. It specifies CPSGTSGAYEQYF.

This chain links TRBV6-2 or TRBV6-3 with TRBJ2-1; 8 nucleotides align to TRBD2. CDR1 and CDR2 from the germline V gene are MNHEY and SVGEGT. The CDR3 loop spans 17 amino acids. V shed 4 bases, J shed 7 bases, and the junction held 15 bases outside the gene matches. CDR3 DNA sequence: TGTGCCAGCAGTTGGACTAGCCGAGAGGGTTTCCGGAATGAGCAGTTCTTC. The encoded protein is CASSWTSREGFRNEQFF.

Many counts were recorded for this clone. In the same sample, other DNA sequences code for this CDR3. The chain is built from TRBV6-4 and TRBJ2-3; D remains ambiguous. CDR1 MRHNA and CDR2 SNTAGT come from the germline V gene. The length of the CDR3 is 13 residues. With 2 bases removed from V and 0 bases from J, the gap between germline ends came to 3 bases. The CDR3 bases are TGTGCCAGCAGTGACGGGAGCACAGATACGCAGTATTTT. It codes for CASSDGSTDTQYF.

This clone appeared many times. The V and J genes are TRBV15 and TRBJ2-7; D is undetermined. Trimming left V 1 base short and J 2 bases short, with 15 bases between. This CDR3 comprises 16 residues. The germline CDR1 and CDR2 sequences are LNHNV and YYDKDF (reference sequence). The CDR3, as DNA: TGTGCCACCAGCAGAGGCCGGCTCACTGGAGCCTACGAGCAGTACTTC. Translated: CATSRGRLTGAYEQYF.

This clone appeared many times. V gene TRBV20-1 combines with J gene TRBJ2-2; 9 bases agree with TRBD1. The CDR3 totals 16 residues. J lost 7 bases, V lost 5 bases, and 14 bases had no gene match. Germline values: CDR1 DFQATT, CDR2 SNEGSKA (reference sequence). The CDR3 region has the DNA TGCAGTGCTCTACTGGACAGGGGTGGGGTAGGCGGGGAGCTGTTTTTT. This sequence encodes CSALLDRGGVGGELFF.